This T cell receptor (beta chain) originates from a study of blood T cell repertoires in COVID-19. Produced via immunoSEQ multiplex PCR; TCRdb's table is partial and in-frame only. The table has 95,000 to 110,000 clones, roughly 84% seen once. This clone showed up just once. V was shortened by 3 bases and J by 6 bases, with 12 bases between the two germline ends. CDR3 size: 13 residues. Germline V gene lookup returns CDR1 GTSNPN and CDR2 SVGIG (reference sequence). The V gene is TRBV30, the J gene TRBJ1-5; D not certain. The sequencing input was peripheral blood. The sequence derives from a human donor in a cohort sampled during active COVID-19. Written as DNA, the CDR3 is TGTGCCTGGAGCAAGTACGTCGGTCAGCCCCAGCATTTT. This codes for CAWSKYVGQPQHF.